The present T cell receptor beta chain was sequenced within a study of blood T cell repertoires in COVID-19. The overall study: Italy, Spain and the United States were the sources of the convalescent and acute COVID-19 samples.

Profiled with immunoSEQ multiplex PCR; TCRdb holds only in-frame clones, not every one. The top ten hold 38% of the sample, which has some 150,000 clones, around 80% seen once. Deletions cut 2 bases from V and 4 bases from J, with 14 bases between. Germline loops: CDR1 MDHEN, CDR2 SYDVKM. The CDR3 is 15 amino acids. The rearrangement links TRBV28 to TRBJ1-1; TRBD1 might be the D (6 bases). The sample was peripheral blood. This TCR was sampled from a human donor in a cohort sampled during active COVID-19. CDR3 residues: CASSLSSTGFTEAFF. In DNA, the CDR3 is TGTGCCAGCAGTTTAAGCTCTACAGGGTTCACTGAAGCTTTCTTT.